The sample holds a few counts of the clone carrying this TCR beta chain. Its specificity is not known. The CDR3 has 19 amino acids. Germline lookup yields CDR1 MNHNS and CDR2 SASEGT. Unmatched junction bases numbered 17, after V lost 2 bases and J lost 2 bases. The data were obtained in a study of T cells in Graves' hyperthyroidism and ophthalmopathy. Study overall: Peripheral blood was acquired at first diagnosis, ahead of any therapy whatsoever.

Those patients with uncontrolled infection, other autoimmune disease, pregnancy or lactation were excluded. Fresh 10 ml peripheral blood yielded PBMCs. Study-wide findings and caveats: In blood, most of the thyroid clonotypes expanded above 0.001 were also present.

Researchers took RNA transcripts and amplified the TCR beta CDR3 regions from them. The primer set for the first-round RT-PCR of the TCR CDR3 was HTBI. Each CDR3 protein is one row after TCRdb ran MiXCR on the multiplex PCR reads. This sample has roughly 520,000 distinct CDR3 sequences, with approximately 25% found just once. The sample taken for sequencing was blood. The TCR comes from a woman aged 25 to 45 with Graves' ophthalmopathy. V usage is TRBV6-1 and J usage is TRBJ1-2; 7 bases are shared with TRBD1. CDR3 nucleotides: TGTGCCAGCAGTGAAATACTGGAGAGGACAGGCGGTACGAACTATGGCTACACCTTC. This translates into CASSEILERTGGTNYGYTF.